These T cell receptor beta chains were read from a single sample in a study of cytomegalovirus exposure and HLA in healthy donors. Some clones are missing from TCRdb's copy, which holds only in-frame ones; the method was immunoSEQ multiplex PCR. Found here are fewer than 140,000 clones, just over 70% of them singletons; the top ten hold approximately 0.74%. Sample: PBMCs. The source of these receptors is a boy younger than 18 in good health and CMV-seronegative. Both conserved end residues are part of each CDR3. D genes are given only for firm matches. For some rows the clone size is stated as once, few or many, or as a class when expanded; others skip it.

V	D	J	size	DNA	CDR3
TRBV5-1	.	TRBJ2-7	.	TGCGCCAGCAGCTTGCAGGGCTCCTACGAGCAGTACTTC	CASSLQGSYEQYF
TRBV6-7	TRBD1	TRBJ1-5	.	TGTGCCCCAGGCAGGGGGCGGAATCAGCCCCAGCATTTT	CAPGRGRNQPQHF
TRBV5-1	.	TRBJ2-2	few	TGCGCCAGCAGCGAGACAGGGAACACCGGGGAGCTGTTTTTT	CASSETGNTGELFF
TRBV5-3	.	TRBJ1-4	few	TGTGCCAGAAGCGGGGGACACGCAGGAAAACTGTTTTTT	CARSGGHAGKLFF
TRBV9	.	TRBJ1-2	.	TGTGCCAGCAGTTGGGATAGGGACAATGGCTACACCTTC	CASSWDRDNGYTF
TRBV21-1	.	TRBJ1-4	few	TGTGCCAGCAGCAAAGAAGTTACAGGGGCAACTAATGAAAAACTGTTTTTT	CASSKEVTGATNEKLFF
TRBV2	.	TRBJ1-1	.	TGTGCCAGCAGCCTACAGGGTGTCACTGAAGCTTTCTTT	CASSLQGVTEAFF
TRBV5-1	TRBD1	TRBJ1-3	.	TGCGCCAGCAGTTACAGGGGTGCTACTGGAAACACCATATATTTT	CASSYRGATGNTIYF
TRBV4-1	.	TRBJ2-3	.	TGCGCCAGCAGCCAAGTAGCCGATACGCAGTATTTT	CASSQVADTQYF
TRBV5-4	.	TRBJ1-1	.	TGTGCCAGCAGCCCCCCAGGCACTGAAGCTTTCTTT	CASSPPGTEAFF
TRBV9	.	TRBJ1-2	.	TGTGCCAGCAGCGGAACGGGCCCTGAGGGCTATGGCTACACCTTC	CASSGTGPEGYGYTF
TRBV28	.	TRBJ1-4	.	TGTGCCAGCAGGACGACCAGGGGACCTAATGAAAAACTGTTTTTT	CASRTTRGPNEKLFF
TRBV6-5	TRBD1	TRBJ1-3	.	TGTGCCAGCAGTCCCAGGACAGGGACTGGAAACACCATATATTTT	CASSPRTGTGNTIYF
TRBV6-5	.	TRBJ1-5	.	TGTGCCAGCAGTTCGGACAGTGCCCGGTGGCATTTT	CASSSDSARWHF
TRBV29-1	.	TRBJ1-2	.	TGCAGCGCAATACGCAGCGACTATGGCTACACCTTC	CSAIRSDYGYTF
TRBV5-1	TRBD1	TRBJ2-3	.	TGCGCCAGCAGCAGGACAGGGATCGGGACAGATACGCAGTATTTT	CASSRTGIGTDTQYF
TRBV5-1	TRBD1	TRBJ1-1	.	TGCGCCAGCAGCACGAACCGACAGGGAGGTACTGAAGCTTTCTTT	CASSTNRQGGTEAFF
TRBV2	.	TRBJ2-4	few	TGTGCCAGCAGGGGTCTGAGGACTCTTATAGCCAAAAACATTCAGTACTTC	CASRGLRTLIAKNIQYF
TRBV9	.	TRBJ1-2	.	TGTGCCAGCAGCGTTGGGGCAGGGGAAAACTATGGCTACACCTTC	CASSVGAGENYGYTF
TRBV5-4	TRBD2	TRBJ2-5	.	TGTGCCAGCAGCTCCCCACTAGCGGGCCAAGAGACCCAGTACTTC	CASSSPLAGQETQYF
TRBV7-9	.	TRBJ2-1	.	TGTGCCAGCAGCTCCCCAGCGAAGGAGTTAGGCAATGAGCAGTTCTTC	CASSSPAKELGNEQFF
TRBV27	.	TRBJ1-1	.	TGTGCCAGCAAACTAAAACCGACAGGGAACACTGAAGCTTTCTTT	CASKLKPTGNTEAFF
TRBV28	TRBD1	TRBJ2-2	.	TGTGCCAGCAGTACCGGGACAGCGAACACCGGGGAGCTGTTTTTT	CASSTGTANTGELFF
TRBV7-8	.	TRBJ1-1	.	TGTGCCAGCAGCTTAAGGGGTTTGAACACTGAAGCTTTCTTT	CASSLRGLNTEAFF
TRBV30	.	TRBJ2-3	.	TGTGCCTGGAATTCGGGGATATACACAGATACGCAGTATTTT	CAWNSGIYTDTQYF
TRBV5-6	.	TRBJ2-3	.	TGTGCCGGCACCTCTGATCGGGTAGCGGCGCAGTATTTT	CAGTSDRVAAQYF
TRBV29-1	.	TRBJ2-3	.	TGCAGCGCAGACCGGGACTCCAATAGCGGAGATACGCAGTATTTT	CSADRDSNSGDTQYF
TRBV4-1	.	TRBJ1-1	once	TGCGCCAGCAGCCTCCCGGGACTGGGCCGCACTGAAGCTTTCTTT	CASSLPGLGRTEAFF
TRBV7-2	.	TRBJ1-2	.	TGTGCCAGCAGCTTTACAGGGCAAAGTGGCTACACCTTC	CASSFTGQSGYTF
TRBV30	.	TRBJ1-2	.	TGTGCCTGGAGAGACAGCCTTTGGGGTGGCTACACCTTC	CAWRDSLWGGYTF
TRBV27	.	TRBJ1-3	.	TGTGCCAGCAGCCTAGACGGTAACTCTGGAAACACCATATATTTT	CASSLDGNSGNTIYF
TRBV25-1	TRBD1	TRBJ1-1	.	TGTGCCAGTGTTTCCTGGGACAGGGTTAAAACTTTCTTT	CASVSWDRVKTFF
TRBV2	.	TRBJ2-1	.	TGTGCCAGCAGGGTGACATACAATGAGCAGTTCTTC	CASRVTYNEQFF
TRBV2	TRBD1	TRBJ1-3	few	TGTGCCAGCAGCCGGGACAGGGATGTAGCTGGAAACACCATATATTTT	CASSRDRDVAGNTIYF
TRBV6-5	.	TRBJ2-7	few	TGTGCCAGCAGTTACTCGACAGGAGGACCCTCCTACGAGCAGTACTTC	CASSYSTGGPSYEQYF
TRBV4-1	TRBD1	TRBJ1-5	.	TGCGCCAGCAGCCAGGTGGACAGGGACGATCAGCCCCAGCATTTT	CASSQVDRDDQPQHF
TRBV28	.	TRBJ1-5	.	TGTGCCAGCAGTTCGCCGGGGAGCAATCAGCCCCAGCATTTT	CASSSPGSNQPQHF
TRBV28	.	TRBJ1-1	.	TGTGCCAGCAGGCAGGGGTGGACTGAAGCTTTCTTT	CASRQGWTEAFF
TRBV15	.	TRBJ2-2	.	TGTGCCACCAGCAGTAAATACGGGAGCCAGTACACCGGGGAGCTGTTTTTT	CATSSKYGSQYTGELFF
TRBV2	TRBD1	TRBJ2-5	few	TGTGCCAGCAGGAACAGGGGGCGATTTTCGGAGACCCAGTACTTC	CASRNRGRFSETQYF
TRBV5-1	.	TRBJ1-1	few	TGCGCCAGCAGCCCCGCCAAAGGGGGCACTGAAGCTTTCTTT	CASSPAKGGTEAFF
TRBV6-5	TRBD1	TRBJ1-2	.	TGTGCCAGCAGGACAGGGGGCTATGGCTACACCTTC	CASRTGGYGYTF
TRBV7-8	TRBD2	TRBJ2-1	.	TGTGCCAGCAGCGCGGGACTAGCGGACAATGAGCAGTTCTTC	CASSAGLADNEQFF
TRBV30	TRBD1	TRBJ2-7	.	TGTGTCGCCATAGAGGGACAGGGGAGTGAACCCTACGAGCAGTACTTC	CVAIEGQGSEPYEQYF
TRBV10-3	.	TRBJ1-1	.	TGTGCCATCAGTGAACAGGGTTTGGGCACTGAAGCTTTCTTT	CAISEQGLGTEAFF
TRBV5-1	TRBD1	TRBJ1-2	.	TGCGCCAGCAGCGATCCAGGACAGGGGCACTATGGCTACACCTTC	CASSDPGQGHYGYTF
TRBV7-6	.	TRBJ2-7	few	TGTGCCAGCAGCTCTCGCCCGGGACTGGACTCCTACGAGCAGTACTTC	CASSSRPGLDSYEQYF
TRBV27	.	TRBJ1-4	.	TGTGCCAGCAGTTTACAGGGGATCACTAATGAAAAACTGTTTTTT	CASSLQGITNEKLFF
TRBV29-1	TRBD1	TRBJ2-7	few	TGCAGCGTCCGACAGGGGCACATAAAAAGGGGCCCTAACGAGCAGTACTTC	CSVRQGHIKRGPNEQYF
TRBV7-9	.	TRBJ2-4	.	TGTGCCAGCAGCCCGTCGCAGCAGTACTTC	CASSPSQQYF
TRBV7-9	.	TRBJ2-1	once	TGTGCCAGCAGCTCCCCGGGACTCCAATACAATGAGCAGTTCTTC	CASSSPGLQYNEQFF
TRBV6-5	.	TRBJ1-3	.	TGTGCCAGCAGTACAGGGAAGGACACCATATATTTT	CASSTGKDTIYF
TRBV7-8	.	TRBJ1-2	few	TGTGCCAGCATCCTAGAGACGGGAGGCTACACCTTC	CASILETGGYTF
TRBV5-1	TRBD2	TRBJ2-3	.	TGCGCCAGCAGCAGGTTGGTGGCGGGAGGGCCGACAGATACGCAGTATTTT	CASSRLVAGGPTDTQYF
TRBV28	.	TRBJ2-7	.	TGTGCCAGCGGTCGGCAGGGGCAGGGTTACGAGCAGTACTTC	CASGRQGQGYEQYF